The 25 T cell receptor beta chains below come from one sample, sequenced in a study of neurological immune-mediated disorders. TCRdb recomputed calls from the 5' RACE reads with MiXCR, one row per CDR3 protein. This sample yields approximately 89,000 distinct CDR3 sequences, of which around 14% are seen a single time; around 5.3% belongs to the top ten. Described time point: longitudinal time-point 2. The material sequenced was PBMCs. All receptors come from a female donor with HTLV-1-associated myelopathy (HAM/TSP).

There are a few counts of this clonotype. V usage is TRBV4-2 and J usage is TRBJ2-2; 9 positions agree with TRBD2. J gave up 5 bases and V 5 bases, and 12 bases lay outside the gene matches. The CDR3 sequence is 17 residues long. Germline CDR1 is LGHNA and CDR2 is YNFKEQ. CDR3 nucleotide sequence: TGTGCCAGCAGCTACTCGGCTCTTAGCGGGGGAACCGGGGAGCTGTTTTTT. This sequence encodes CASSYSALSGGTGELFF.

Worth noting for this clonotype: A clone one base away is much larger, so this may be a read error. The V and J genes are TRBV9 and TRBJ2-1; 9 nucleotides line up with TRBD1. Germline assignment: CDR1 SGDLS and CDR2 YYNGEE. The CDR3 length is 15 residues. Losses at the gene ends were 3 bases for V and 10 bases for J; bases not matched to a gene: 11. The CDR3 here is CASSGNRGRAYEQFF. The CDR3 nucleotides are TGTGCCAGCAGCGGGAACAGGGGGCGCGCCTACGAGCAGTTCTTC.

This clonotype was counted ten times or more. The V call is TRBV27, the J call TRBJ1-4; possible D gene TRBD1, 5 bases. Trimming removed 3 bases from V and 8 bases from J, with 13 bases in between. The CDR3 spans 14 residues. The germline gives CDR1 MNHEY, CDR2 SMNVEV (reference sequence). For the CDR3, the DNA is TGTGCCAGCAGTTTCTTGGGACGTGACGAAAAACTGTTTTTT. Translated, it gives CASSFLGRDEKLFF.

By proportion, this clonotype is medium-sized (0.01 to 0.1%). This chain links TRBV28 with TRBJ2-4, with 8 bases fitting TRBD1. Germline CDR1 is MDHEN and CDR2 is SYDVKM. This CDR3 comprises 20 residues. V shed 10 bases, J shed 3 bases, and the junction held 26 bases outside the gene matches. DNA of the CDR3: TGTGCCACCTCCCACGAAGTAAAGGAGACCGGGACAGGAAACAAAAACATTCAGTACTTC. Encoded protein: CATSHEVKETGTGNKNIQYF.

In the case of this clonotype: This may be a read error, as it is one base from a much larger clone. The chain uses TRBV7-9 and TRBJ2-3, with TRBD2 matching 10 bases. The CDR3 is 13 amino acids. Per germline, CDR1 SEHNR and CDR2 FQNEAQ (reference sequence). The CDR3 coding sequence is TGTTCCAGCGGACTAGCGGGCACAGATACGCAGTATTTT. Its protein is CSSGLAGTDTQYF.

There are many counts of this clonotype. V and J are TRBV20-1 and TRBJ1-2; possible D gene TRBD1, 6 bases. CDR3 length: 13 residues. Trimming took 5 bases from V and 8 from J, leaving 18 bases between them. The V gene's germline CDR1 is DFQATT and CDR2 SNEGSKA (reference sequence). The CDR3 loop reads CSAVAGQIWGYTF. DNA of the CDR3: TGCAGTGCTGTAGCCGGACAGATTTGGGGCTACACCTTC.

This clonotype was detected many times. The chain recombines TRBV7-9 with TRBJ2-2; 7 bases line up with TRBD1. The trim removed 5 bases at V and 1 base at J, leaving 7 bases unmatched. Germline V gene sequence: CDR1 SEHNR, CDR2 FQNEAQ (reference sequence). This CDR3 is 16 amino acids long. The DNA of the CDR3 is TGTGCCAGCAGCCGCCGAGGGACAGAGAACACCGGGGAGCTGTTTTTT. The encoded protein is CASSRRGTENTGELFF.

This clonotype appeared many times. The chain uses TRBV12-3 or TRBV12-4 and TRBJ1-3; the D is unclear. The CDR3 has 15 residues. Trimming took off 6 bases at V and 0 bases at J, with 12 bases between the two ends. CDR3: CASSPLWLSGNTIYF. DNA for the CDR3: TGTGCCAGCAGCCCCTTATGGCTCTCTGGAAACACCATATATTTT.

This clonotype was detected a few times. This chain joins TRBV28 and TRBJ2-2; 7 bases map to TRBD2. The CDR3 loop spans 15 amino acids. Germline values: CDR1 MDHEN, CDR2 SYDVKM. The J segment lost 0 bases and the V segment lost 8 bases, leaving 6 bases of the junction unmatched. CDR3 in amino acids: CASRDYSANTGELFF. The CDR3 bases are TGTGCCAGCCGGGACTACAGCGCGAACACCGGGGAGCTGTTTTTT.

This clonotype was seen repeatedly, ten times or more. The gene calls are TRBV9 and TRBJ2-1, with 11 bases aligning to TRBD2. The CDR3 extends over 16 amino acids. The germline V gene has CDR1 SGDLS and CDR2 YYNGEE. Trimming removed 4 bases from V and 8 bases from J; junction bases left unmatched: 11. The DNA of the CDR3 is TGTGCCAGCAGCTCGTTAGCGGGGGGGCTGTTCGATGAGCAGTTCTTC. This encodes CASSSLAGGLFDEQFF.

Many counts were recorded for this clonotype. The rearrangement links TRBV5-6 to TRBJ1-5; D gene ambiguous. CDR3 length equals 14 residues. CDR1 is SGHDT, CDR2 YYEEEE, per germline. Trimming shortened V by 4 bases and J by 3 bases, and 11 bases separated the two germline ends. The CDR3 bases are TGTGCCAGCAGCCCTCGACGTGACAATCAGCCCCAGCATTTT. Amino acids: CASSPRRDNQPQHF.

In this sample, this clonotype turned up many times. The chain uses TRBV6-6 and TRBJ2-7, with D unresolved. V lost 2 bases and J lost 5, with 10 bases in between. The CDR3 runs 13 residues. Germline V gene data show CDR1 as MNHNY and CDR2 as SVGAGI (reference sequence). CDR3 region: CASSYRHSDEQYF. DNA for the CDR3: TGTGCCAGCAGTTACCGACATTCGGACGAGCAGTACTTC.

This clonotype has a count of ten or more. The junction departs from the called germline gene at one end, perhaps through a read error. In nucleotides, the CDR3 is TGTGCTACCAGCAGTAACAGTCACAATGAGCAGTTCTTC. Protein product: CATSSNSHNEQFF. This chain connects TRBV15 to TRBJ2-1; no firm D call. CDR1 and CDR2 from the germline V gene are LNHNV and YYDKDF (reference sequence). The CDR3 length is 13 residues.

The sample holds many counts of this clonotype. The CDR3 DNA reads as TGCGCCAGCAGAGGGGATAGCAATCAGCCCCAGCATTTT. It encodes CASRGDSNQPQHF. The chain carries TRBV5-1 and TRBJ1-5; possibly TRBD1 for D (5 bases). The CDR3 has 13 residues. The V gene's germline CDR1 is SGHRS and CDR2 YFSETQ. Trimming removed 5 bases from V and 0 bases from J, with 6 bases in between.

This clonotype was found many times. The chain employs TRBV19 and TRBJ2-6, with D possibly TRBD1 on 6 matching bases. The CDR3 loop spans 17 amino acids. V dropped 4 bases and J dropped 0 bases, with 13 bases sitting between them. The V gene's germline CDR1 is LNHDA and CDR2 SQIVND (reference sequence). For the CDR3, the DNA is TGTGCCAGTAGTAAACAACAGGGTGACTCTGGGGCCAACGTCCTGACTTTC. It yields the protein CASSKQQGDSGANVLTF. Supplemented by reference TRBV19 and TRBJ2-6, the full variable domain reads DGGITQSPKYLFRKEGQNVTLSCEQNLNHDAMYWYRQDPGQGLRLIYYSQIVNDFQKGDIAEGYSVSREKKESFPLTVTSAQKNPTAFYLCASSKQQGDSGANVLTFGAGSRLTVL.

This clonotype came up many times. This sequence joins TRBV5-6 and TRBJ2-3, with D hard to call. The CDR3 is 14 amino acids. Germline-derived CDR1 and CDR2 are SGHDT and YYEEEE. Trimming took 3 bases from V and 4 from J, leaving 12 bases between them. The CDR3 loop reads CASSSQTAPDTQYF. The CDR3 nucleotides read TGTGCCAGCAGCTCGCAGACCGCCCCAGATACGCAGTATTTT.

This clonotype was observed many times. This chain links TRBV28 with TRBJ2-2; D tentatively reads TRBD1 or TRBD2 (6 bases each). The CDR3 length is 15 residues. Trimming took off 4 bases at V and 4 bases at J, with 13 bases between the two ends. Germline CDR1 reads MDHEN; CDR2 reads SYDVKM. For the CDR3, the DNA is TGTGCCAGCAGTTCCGGGGGCACGCGCACCGGGGAGCTGTTTTTT. This translates into CASSSGGTRTGELFF.

This clonotype appeared many times. V usage is TRBV11-2 and J usage is TRBJ1-5; D is uncertain. CDR1 is SGHAT, CDR2 FQNNGV, per germline. The V end was cut by 1 base, the J end by 3 bases, with 10 bases between. The CDR3 runs 15 residues. CDR3 sequence (DNA): TGTGCCAGCAGCTTAGCTGGACGCGACAATCAGCCCCAGCATTTT. This sequence encodes CASSLAGRDNQPQHF. The variable domain in full, completed from reference TRBV11-2 and TRBJ1-5, reads EAGVAQSPRYKIIEKRQSVAFWCNPISGHATLYWYQQILGQGPKLLIQFQNNGVVDDSQLPKDRFSAERLKGVDSTLKIQPAKLEDSAVYLCASSLAGRDNQPQHFGDGTRLSIL.

At least ten counts were recorded for this clonotype. The J gene is TRBJ1-6, the V gene TRBV10-3, with 12 bases matching TRBD1. The J segment lost 9 bases and the V segment lost 2 bases, leaving 5 bases of the junction unmatched. This CDR3 has 16 amino acids. Germline CDR1 is ENHRY and CDR2 is SYGVKD. CDR3 sequence reads: CAISEPGTGGGSPLHF. The CDR3 nucleotides are TGTGCCATCAGTGAGCCCGGGACAGGGGGCGGTTCACCCCTCCACTTT.

This clonotype showed up just a few times. The chain combines TRBV7-2 with TRBJ2-5; D is unresolved. The CDR3 runs to 13 residues. V lost 4 bases, J lost 4 bases, and 10 bases lay in between. Germline lookup yields CDR1 SGHTA and CDR2 FQGNSA. This chain's CDR3 is CASSSLFGETQYF. The CDR3 coding sequence is TGTGCCAGCAGCTCACTGTTTGGAGAGACCCAGTACTTC.

This clonotype has a count of ten or more. The J gene is TRBJ1-1, the V gene TRBV5-1; the match to TRBD1 covers 7 bases. V lost 2 bases and J lost 1; bases outside the gene matches: 2. This CDR3 region has 14 residues. The germline V gene has CDR1 SGHRS and CDR2 YFSETQ. This chain's CDR3 is CASSFDRANTEAFF. CDR3 nucleotide sequence: TGCGCCAGCAGCTTTGACAGGGCGAACACTGAAGCTTTCTTT. The whole variable domain, remainder taken from reference TRBV5-1 and TRBJ1-1, is KAGVTQTPRYLIKTRGQQVTLSCSPISGHRSVSWYQQTPGQGLQFLFEYFSETQRNKGNFPGRFSGRQFSNSRSEMNVSTLELGDSALYLCASSFDRANTEAFFGQGTRLTVV.

This sequence joins TRBV5-5 and TRBJ2-1; TRBD2 aligns across 8 bases. The length of the CDR3 is 20 residues. Germline-derived CDR1 and CDR2 are SGHKS and YYEKEE (reference sequence). J was trimmed by 0 bases and V by 0 bases; bases with no gene match: 14. CDR3 bases: TGTGCCAGCAGCTTGGGGCGACTAGCGTGGGGAACGAGCTCCTACAATGAGCAGTTCTTC. This gives the protein CASSLGRLAWGTSSYNEQFF.

This clonotype was found many times. The chain is built from TRBV2 and TRBJ2-3, with D perhaps matching TRBD2 (6 bases). The CDR3 length is 13 residues. Germline loops: CDR1 SNHLY, CDR2 FYNNEI. V lost 5 bases and J lost 1, with 7 bases in between. The CDR3 DNA is TGTGCCAGCAGTTGGAGGGGCACAGATACGCAGTATTTT. It specifies CASSWRGTDTQYF. Full variable domain (remainder filled in from reference TRBV2 and TRBJ2-3): EPEVTQTPSHQVTQMGQEVILRCVPISNHLYFYWYRQILGQKVEFLVSFYNNEISEKSEIFDDQFSVERPDGSNFTLKIRSTKLEDSAMYFCASSWRGTDTQYFGPGTRLTVL.

The sample holds many counts of this clonotype. The chain is built from TRBV5-1 and TRBJ2-1; tentatively, D is TRBD2 (7 bases). The germline V gene has CDR1 SGHRS and CDR2 YFSETQ. The CDR3 totals 16 residues. Between the trimmed V and J ends, which lost 3 bases and 0 bases, there was a span of 13 bases. This CDR3 is CASSSRGGSSYNEQFF. CDR3 coding DNA: TGCGCCAGCAGCTCTCGCGGGGGCAGCTCCTACAATGAGCAGTTCTTC.

Many counts were recorded for this clonotype. This sequence joins TRBV14 and TRBJ2-3, with D possibly TRBD2 on 6 matching bases. This CDR3 has 15 amino acids. Germline V gene data show CDR1 as SGHDN and CDR2 as FVKESK. The V end lost 2 bases, the J end lost 2 bases, and 11 bases lay between the germline ends. This CDR3 reads CASSQPGLLTDTQYF. The CDR3 DNA reads as TGTGCCAGCAGCCAACCCGGACTACTCACAGATACGCAGTATTTT.